This T cell receptor beta chain was recovered during a study of blood T cell repertoires in COVID-19. Study-level information: In each case, the material was cDNA or gDNA derived from T cells, B-cell-depleted T cells, or PBMCs.

Participants' reported clinical history set cohort assignment. TCRdb's copy holds only in-frame clones and misses some; the assay was immunoSEQ multiplex PCR. The sample holds roughly 370,000 clones, about 83% seen once. Germline V gene data show CDR1 as SGHTA and CDR2 as FQGNSA. The germline V and J ends were trimmed by 8 bases and 2 bases, with 12 bases remaining between them. There are 13 residues in the CDR3. The clonotype originates from a woman between 45 and 65 years old who had recovered from COVID-19. The specimen sequenced was PBMCs or T cells enriched from blood (not recorded which). The genes are TRBV7-2 and TRBJ1-2; a possible D gene is TRBD1 (5 bases). The CDR3 region is CASGAGGNYGYTF. The CDR3 DNA sequence: TGTGCCAGCGGCGCCGGGGGGAACTATGGCTACACCTTC.